The T cell receptor beta chain described here comes from a study of shared clonotypes between healthy human individuals. The CDR3 length is 11 residues. Germline CDR1 is ENHRY and CDR2 is SYGVKD. With 10 bases removed from V and 5 bases from J, the gap between germline ends came to 10 bases. Using immunoSEQ multiplex PCR, the repertoire was profiled, and TCRdb retains in-frame clones only, with some absent. This sample has around 370,000 clones, with 96% found just once. The chain carries TRBV10-3 and TRBJ2-3; a weak D match, TRBD2 (6 bases). Sequencing used memory CD8+ T cells sorted from blood. Indicated subset: CD45RO+ cells pooled with CCR7-negative TemRA cells. The TCR originated in a young man in good health. The CDR3: CATSVRDTQYF. The CDR3 nucleotides are TGTGCCACTAGCGTTAGAGATACGCAGTATTTT.